Shown below are 9 T cell receptor beta chains from a single sample sequenced in a study of tumor-infiltrating lymphocytes in primary liver carcinoma. Total RNA (approximately 450 ng) served as template for TCR beta cDNA synthesis primed by a constant-region primer. Modified slightly, ARM-PCR produced TCR beta libraries over three nested multiplex PCR rounds. With TRBV1-TRBV30 forward primers and a C-beta reverse primer, the first two PCR rounds were run for roughly 9 cycles each. TCRdb processed the multiplex PCR reads anew with MiXCR; each CDR3 protein has one entry. The sample holds tens of thousands of distinct CDR3 sequences; just over 70% are singletons and the top ten take 25% to 30%. Co-extracted RNA and DNA came from roughly 20-30 mg of unsorted bulk tissue. The sample taken for sequencing was liver tumor tissue from sampling region 5. Subset described: tumor region T5, tumor centre. These TCRs come from a man aged 35 to 55 with primary liver carcinoma and hepatitis B virus infection.

To note about this clonotype: Possible read error: a much larger clone is one base away. The rearrangement joins TRBV12-3 or TRBV12-4 to TRBJ2-2, with D unresolved. With 5 bases removed from V and 2 bases from J, the gap between germline ends came to 12 bases. The CDR3 loop spans 15 amino acids. The CDR3: CASSPGSYNTGELFF. CDR3 sequence (DNA): TGTGCCAGCAGTCCGGGCAGTTATAACACCGGGGAGCTGTTTTTT.

V gene TRBV6-1 combines with J gene TRBJ2-3; TRBD2 agrees at 7 bases. CDR3 length: 16 residues. In germline, CDR1 is MNHNS, CDR2 SASEGT. CDR3 in amino acids: CSSSQLAGFTTDTQYF. CDR3 sequence (DNA): TGTAGCAGCAGTCAATTAGCGGGTTTTACCACAGATACGCAGTATTTT.

In this sample, this clonotype turned up many times. The rearrangement uses TRBV10-3 and TRBJ2-7; D is undetermined. Germline V lookup: CDR1 ENHRY, CDR2 SYGVKD. Trimming took off 7 bases at V and 4 bases at J, with 8 bases between the two ends. CDR3 length equals 11 residues. The CDR3 nucleotides read TGTGCCATCAAAGAGAGGTACGAGCAGTACTTC. Protein product: CAIKERYEQYF.

Points on this clonotype: A read error may account for a junction end that differs from germline. The chain has TRBV5-4 and TRBJ2-5, with D perhaps TRBD2 (6 bases). Germline lookup yields CDR1 SGHNT and CDR2 YYREEE (reference sequence). CDR3 size: 16 residues. Written as DNA, the CDR3 is TGTGCCTGCAGCACCCTTAGTGGGAGGCTTCAAGAGACCCAGTACTTC. Its translation is CACSTLSGRLQETQYF.

With respect to this clonotype: As the CDR3 is not closed by the conserved phenylalanine or tryptophan, this likely results from a read error. The V call is TRBV29-1, the J call TRBJ2-7; no firm D call. Germline V gene data show CDR1 as SQVTM and CDR2 as ANQGSEA. The CDR3 is made up of 12 amino acids. V lost 6 bases and J lost 1, with 10 bases in between. CDR3 DNA: TGCAGCGTCCGGGCTGGTTCCTACGAGCAGTACCTC. Translating it yields CSVRAGSYEQYL.

This clonotype was counted between two and nine times. This may stem from a read error, because a much larger clone lies one nucleotide away. The CDR3 is CASSTTTLSDGQYF. For the CDR3, the DNA is TGCGCCAGCAGCACCACCACCCTTAGCGACGGGCAGTACTTC. V usage is TRBV10-2 and J usage is TRBJ2-7, with D perhaps matching TRBD2 (5 bases). Per the germline V gene, CDR1 is WSHSY and CDR2 is SAAADI. Trimming shortened V by 6 bases and J by 9 bases, and 21 bases separated the two germline ends. The CDR3 has 14 residues.

This clonotype has more than one count but fewer than ten. At one end the junction does not follow the germline gene, possibly because of a read error. This sequence joins TRBV25-1 and TRBJ1-6; D possibly corresponds to TRBD1 (5 bases). Per germline, CDR1 MGHDK and CDR2 SYGVNS. The CDR3 length is 13 residues. CDR3 loop: CASSEHGGSSLHF. The CDR3 DNA follows: TGTGCTAGCAGTGAACACGGGGGTTCATCCCTCCACTTT.

On this clonotype: Its ends do not fully match the called genes, so a read error is possible. The genes are TRBV11-2 and TRBJ2-7; tentatively, D is TRBD2 (6 bases). CDR3 size: 15 residues. The germline V gene has CDR1 SGHAT and CDR2 FQNNGV. CDR3 sequence reads: CASSLTRGRRYEQYF. As DNA, the CDR3 is TGTGCTAGCAGCTTAACACGGGGGAGAAGATACGAGCAGTACTTC.

This clonotype was seen a single time. Here the CDR3 omits its conserved ending phenylalanine or tryptophan, so a read error is the likely source. The DNA is left out, because the CDR3 cannot be placed on it with certainty; the CDR3 is given as TCRdb lists it. The chain joins TRBV29-1 to TRBJ1-2. The germline V gene encodes CDR1 SQVTM and CDR2 ANQGSEA. The CDR3 is 13 residues long, counting both termini. CDR3 in amino acids: CSSARVLDYGHTL.